The clone carrying this T cell receptor (beta chain) was detected once. Germline lookup yields CDR1 SGHNT and CDR2 YYREEE (reference sequence). The CDR3 runs 14 residues. V shed 2 bases and J 5 bases; nucleotides not matched to a gene: 4. The source of the sample is a study of blood T cell repertoires in COVID-19. Study information: Nucleic acid was either cDNA or gDNA, and it came from T cells, B-cell-depleted T cells, or PBMCs.

Authors' analysis steps: Researchers report that nucleated cell counts were estimated from reference gene primer amplification. Data came from immunoSEQ multiplex PCR; TCRdb stores just in-frame clones and leaves some out. The V and J calls and clone size are taken from that table; D and trimming were inferred from the DNA. The sample has approximately 180,000 clones; approximately 90% are singletons. The receptor's source is a man in his fifties with acute or convalescent COVID-19. Sequencing used peripheral blood. The V and J genes are TRBV5-4 and TRBJ1-5; TRBD1 agrees at 7 bases. The CDR3 DNA follows: TGTGCCAGCAGCTTACAGGGGATCGATCAGCCCCAGCATTTT. Translating it yields CASSLQGIDQPQHF.